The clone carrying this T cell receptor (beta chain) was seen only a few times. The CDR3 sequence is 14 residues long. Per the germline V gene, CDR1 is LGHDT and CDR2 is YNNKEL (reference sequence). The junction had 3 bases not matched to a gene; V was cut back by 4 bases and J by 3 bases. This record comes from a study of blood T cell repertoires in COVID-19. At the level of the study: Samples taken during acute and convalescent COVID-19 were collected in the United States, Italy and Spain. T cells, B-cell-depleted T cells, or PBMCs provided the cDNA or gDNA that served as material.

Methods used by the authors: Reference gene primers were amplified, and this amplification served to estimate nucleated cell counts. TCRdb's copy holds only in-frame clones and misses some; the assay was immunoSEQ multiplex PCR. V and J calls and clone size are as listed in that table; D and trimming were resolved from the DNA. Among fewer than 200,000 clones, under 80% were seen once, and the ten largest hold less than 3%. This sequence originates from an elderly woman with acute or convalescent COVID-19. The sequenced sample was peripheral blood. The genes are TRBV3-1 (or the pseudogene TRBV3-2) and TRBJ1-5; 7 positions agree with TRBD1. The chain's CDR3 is CASSPQGDNQPQHF. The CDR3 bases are TGTGCCAGCAGCCCCCAGGGGGACAATCAGCCCCAGCATTTT.